Listed here are 17 T cell receptor beta chains from one sample, sequenced in a study of T-cell reconstitution after alpha-beta-depleted transplantation in children. Library preparation (for TCRbeta) was performed with unique molecular identifiers. TCRdb called the PCR reads again in MiXCR, with one record for every CDR3 protein. Of around 800,000 distinct CDR3 sequences listed, roughly 15% were seen once; the top ten hold about 4.6%. The input for sequencing was PBMCs, mostly from graft donor cells, taken 360 days after TCRalphabeta/CD19-depleted stem cell transplant. The receptor set was obtained from a male patient between 10 and 17 years old who had a stem cell transplant for acute lymphoblastic leukemia, so the T cells may come from the graft donor.

This chain connects TRBV12-3 or TRBV12-4 to TRBJ2-5, with D maybe TRBD2 (5 bases). V was shortened by 8 bases and J by 4 bases, with 14 bases between the two germline ends. CDR3 length: 13 residues. The CDR3 protein is CASLGVGGETQYF. CDR3 nucleotide sequence: TGTGCCAGCTTGGGAGTGGGTGGAGAGACCCAGTACTTC.

Many counts were recorded for this clonotype. The genes are TRBV27 and TRBJ2-7, with D unclear. Germline V gene data show CDR1 as MNHEY and CDR2 as SMNVEV (reference sequence). Deletions cut 5 bases from V and 6 bases from J, with 17 bases between. There are 14 residues in the CDR3. CDR3 region: CASSPSGFWGEQYF. For the CDR3, the DNA is TGTGCCAGCAGTCCGTCCGGGTTTTGGGGCGAGCAGTACTTC.

The chain carries TRBV4-1 and TRBJ1-5; D might be TRBD1 (6 bases). Germline lookup yields CDR1 MGHRA and CDR2 YSYEKL. This CDR3 has 19 amino acids. Trimming pared 1 base from V and 4 bases from J, leaving 23 bases between. The DNA for the CDR3 is TGCGCCAGCAGCCAAGGGGACGGTCGAAGGGGGGCTTTAAATCAGCCCCAGCATTTT. This translates into CASSQGDGRRGALNQPQHF.

The CDR3 coding sequence is TGTGCCAGCAGCCGGAAAACTTCTGGACAGCAGAAACCCTACGAGCAGTACTTC. Its protein is CASSRKTSGQQKPYEQYF. The chain uses TRBV13 and TRBJ2-7; perhaps TRBD1 as D (6 bases). Trimming took off 5 bases at V and 2 bases at J, with 25 bases between the two ends. The CDR3 is 18 residues long. CDR1 PRHDT and CDR2 FYEKMQ come from the germline V gene (reference sequence).

Many counts were recorded for this clonotype. A read error may account for a junction end that differs from germline. This chain joins TRBV5-1 and TRBJ2-7; D not certain. CDR3 length: 11 residues. CDR1 and CDR2 (germline): SGHRS, YFSETQ. The chain's CDR3 is CASSLNYEQYF. CDR3 DNA sequence: TGTGCCAGCAGCTTGAACTACGAGCAGTACTTC.

This clonotype has only one observation. V gene TRBV5-1 combines with J gene TRBJ2-3; the D is unclear. Germline loops: CDR1 SGHRS, CDR2 YFSETQ. The CDR3 consists of 15 residues. Between the trimmed V and J ends, which lost 4 bases and 5 bases, there was a span of 17 bases. DNA for the CDR3: TGCGCCAGCAGCCACGGACCACCCACGGGAGATACGCAGTATTTT. Encoded protein: CASSHGPPTGDTQYF.

In its sample, this clonotype was seen a few times. The chain links TRBV15 to TRBJ2-7; either TRBD1 or TRBD2 may supply D (6 bases each). CDR1 is LNHNV and CDR2 is YYDKDF in the germline V gene (reference sequence). There are 15 residues in the CDR3. With 0 bases removed from V and 6 bases from J, the gap between germline ends came to 15 bases. As DNA, the CDR3 is TGTGCCACCAGCAGAGACGGGGTTGGGGGGCTCGAGCAGTACTTC. This translates into CATSRDGVGGLEQYF.

The chain has TRBV9 and TRBJ2-2; no definite D call. The CDR3 has 15 residues. Deletions cut 2 bases from V and 2 bases from J, with 10 bases between. Germline V gene lookup returns CDR1 SGDLS and CDR2 YYNGEE. CDR3 DNA sequence: TGTGCCAGCAGCGTCGGGCCTTTTAACACCGGGGAGCTGTTTTTT. This translates into CASSVGPFNTGELFF.

The rearrangement joins TRBV20-1 to TRBJ2-7; D unresolved. The germline gives CDR1 DFQATT, CDR2 SNEGSKA (reference sequence). V was clipped by 2 bases and J by 4 bases, with 15 bases between them. This CDR3 has 14 amino acids. CDR3 residues: CSARLPQYLYEQYF. CDR3 nucleotide sequence: TGCAGTGCTAGACTACCACAGTACCTATACGAGCAGTACTTC.

The chain is built from TRBV5-6 and TRBJ2-7; 7 bases align to TRBD1. The ends lost 3 bases at V and 1 base at J; junction bases unmatched: 7. There are 15 residues in the CDR3. Looked up from germline, CDR1 is SGHDT and CDR2 is YYEEEE. CDR3 protein: CASSWGQFLSYEQYF. CDR3 bases: TGTGCCAGCAGCTGGGGACAGTTCCTTTCCTACGAGCAGTACTTC.

The rearrangement uses TRBV27 and TRBJ2-3; a possible D gene is TRBD2 (6 bases). The germline CDR1 and CDR2 sequences are MNHEY and SMNVEV (reference sequence). V dropped 8 bases and J dropped 1 base, with 22 bases sitting between them. The CDR3 is 17 residues long. For the CDR3, the DNA is TGTGCCAGCCAAAAGCAAGTCGGCGGGATGCGCACAGATACGCAGTATTTT. This gives the protein CASQKQVGGMRTDTQYF.

The chain carries TRBV5-1 and TRBJ2-1; tentative D call: TRBD2 (6 bases). CDR1 SGHRS and CDR2 YFSETQ come from the germline V gene. The V end was cut by 4 bases, the J end by 13 bases, with 21 bases between. This CDR3 spans 14 amino acids. CDR3 protein: CASSRTIRLWSQFF. The CDR3 region has the DNA TGCGCCAGCAGCCGGACTATTAGGCTTTGGAGCCAGTTCTTC.

This clonotype was found many times. CDR3 DNA: TGCAGTGCTAGTAGCGGGAACACCTACGAGCAGTACTTC. It is translated as CSASSGNTYEQYF. J is TRBJ2-7 and V is TRBV20-1; TRBD2 matches at 8 bases. Germline-derived CDR1 and CDR2 are DFQATT and SNEGSKA (reference sequence). Unmatched junction bases numbered 3, after V lost 3 bases and J lost 2 bases. The CDR3 covers 13 residues.

This clonotype appeared a few times. This chain joins TRBV10-1 and TRBJ2-2; TRBD2 matches at 8 bases. CDR3 length: 15 residues. CDR1 is WNHNN, CDR2 SYGVQD, per germline (reference sequence). V was pared by 6 bases and J by 2 bases, with 5 bases of the junction left unmatched. DNA of the CDR3: TGCGCCAGCAGCGTTAGCGGGATCAACACCGGGGAGCTGTTTTTT. Protein: CASSVSGINTGELFF.

This clonotype was detected only once. The CDR3 loop reads CASSPRDRDNEQFF. The DNA of the CDR3 is TGCGCCAGCAGCCCCCGGGACAGAGACAATGAGCAGTTCTTC. The chain links TRBV4-1 to TRBJ2-1; 7 nucleotides line up with TRBD1. The CDR3 sequence is 14 residues long. V shed 4 bases, J shed 5 bases, and the junction held 5 bases outside the gene matches. Germline V gene data show CDR1 as MGHRA and CDR2 as YSYEKL.

The CDR3 DNA follows: TGCAGTGCTAGAGGTCGACTAGCGAATGAGCAGTTCTTC. It yields the protein CSARGRLANEQFF. V gene TRBV20-1 combines with J gene TRBJ2-1; 8 positions agree with TRBD2. This CDR3 region has 13 residues. Unmatched junction bases numbered 3, after V lost 1 base and J lost 7 bases. Germline CDR1 is DFQATT and CDR2 is SNEGSKA (reference sequence).

The chain couples TRBV20-1 to TRBJ2-3; D gene unclear. The V gene's germline CDR1 is DFQATT and CDR2 SNEGSKA (reference sequence). V was pared by 3 bases and J by 2 bases, with 9 bases between. The CDR3 is made up of 13 amino acids. The CDR3 DNA is TGCAGTGCTAGCGCCTGGAACACAGATACGCAGTATTTT. Translation gives CSASAWNTDTQYF.